This TCR beta chain came from a study of OX40 agonist ivuxolimab in advanced cancers. With regard to the full study: The costimulatory receptor OX40 (CD134) was targeted by ivuxolimab, a fully human IgG2 agonistic monoclonal antibody. Intravenous ivuxolimab was administered to patients every 2 weeks at six dose levels: 0.01, 0.1, 0.3, 1.5, 3 and 10 mg/kg. Among the roughly 50 dose-escalation patients, around 20 had hepatocellular carcinoma, some 15 melanoma, 9 renal cell carcinoma and 9 head and neck cancer. In the dose-escalation cohort, approximately 82% of patients were male, and the mean age was 60 years with a range of about 20 to 79. Patients were allowed to have had prior anti-PD-1, anti-PD-L1 or anti-CTLA-4 therapy, and approximately 40% of the dose-escalation patients had been treated with checkpoint inhibitors. Partial responses were achieved by three dose-escalation patients, of whom one had hepatocellular carcinoma and two had cutaneous melanoma. The purpose of peripheral TCRbeta sequencing was to test whether ivuxolimab changed TCR sequence diversity and led to clonal T-cell expansion. The paper describes the monotherapy dose-escalation part (N of about 55 patients) of the phase I trial of ivuxolimab.

What the study reported, not specific to this receptor: In partial responders in the 0.1-3.0 mg/kg groups, normalized peripheral clonal expansion was found to be among the lowest, especially among CD8+ T cells. At doses of 0.1 to 3.0 mg/kg, clonal expansion of both CD4+ and CD8+ blood T cells was observed from baseline to week 6. The antigen specificity of the clonally expanded peripheral T cells was not determined. After ivuxolimab, CD8+ T cells had more expanded clones than CD4+ T cells on average. Low levels of normalized T-cell clonal expansion were also seen in some nonresponding patients.

From the cysteine through the phenylalanine, the CDR3 covers 12 amino acids. The entry retains the CDR3 DNA only, 36 bases that are in frame from base 1. At the junction V is shortened by 2 bases and J by 5 bases, with 6 bases in between. CDR1 and CDR2, per the germline V gene (reference sequence), are MNHEY and SMNVEV. Patients with autoimmune disease history or receiving systemic immunosuppression were excluded from the trial. Peripheral blood for TCR sequencing was drawn from every dose cohort at baseline, at cycle 4 day 1 and at cycle 7 day 1. The samples were taken from a phase I, first-in-human, multicenter, open-label dose-escalation trial of ivuxolimab. The trial enrolled adults with locally advanced or metastatic head and neck squamous cell, hepatocellular, melanoma or renal cell carcinoma. Before TCR sequencing, CD4+ T cells and CD8+ T cells were sorted from peripheral blood as separate populations.

Notes on this clone: Its antigen specificity is not known. Base qualities were left out, and no much larger clone turns up one base away.

Genomic DNA was extracted from sorted cells for sequencing of the TCRbeta CDR3 region. The immunoSEQ Assay was used for sequencing of TCRbeta CDR3 regions. Imported from immuneACCESS, the table was reduced by TCRdb to in-frame sequences with V and J called. These copies leave out some clones; in studies compared against another copy, an unresolved V gene accounts for under half, and the cause of the remainder is not known. In all, the sample holds around 69,000 clones, and around 89% of those were seen once. The top ten constitute 5.5% to 6.5% of the sample. The TCR sequence derives from an adult with an advanced solid tumor such as melanoma, head and neck, liver or kidney cancer. The sequencing here drew on CD4+ or CD8+ T cells sorted from blood, taken in a trial of the OX40 agonist ivuxolimab. The chain is encoded by TRBV27 joined to TRBJ1-1; the D gene cannot be resolved reliably. The CDR3 here reads CASSLMGTEAFF. The sequence in DNA is TGTGCCAGCAGTTTAATGGGGACTGAAGCTTTCTTT.